This T cell receptor beta chain was identified during a study of blood T cells in healthy people across ages. Next came a second PCR, run for about 7 to 12 cycles, which used a sample-barcoded 5' primer along with a J-beta primer mix. TCRdb re-called the 5' RACE reads with MiXCR, one entry per CDR3 protein. The repertoire consists of over a million distinct CDR3 sequences, with approximately 43% occurring once and the leading ten covering around 4%. A few counts support this clonotype. The CDR3 spans 14 residues. Germline trimming cut 6 bases from V and 4 bases from J; bases unmatched to any gene: 4. Per germline, CDR1 ENHRY and CDR2 SYGVKD.

The receptor's source is a woman younger than 35 in good health. The chain combines TRBV10-3 with TRBJ2-1, with TRBD2 matching over 9 bases. Sequenced material: blood. CDR3 in DNA: TGTGCCATCAGGGGGACTAGCCCATACAATGAGCAGTTCTTC. Its translation is CAIRGTSPYNEQFF.